These T cell receptor beta chains were read from a single sample in a study of T cell responses to AZD1222 COVID-19 vaccine. Sequenced by immunoSEQ multiplex PCR; TCRdb stores in-frame clones only, minus some. The profile shows 110,000 or so clones, around nine tenths of them singletons. Sequences were derived from peripheral blood, sampled 28 days after the second AZD1222 dose. These receptors were collected from an adult who received the AZD1222 COVID-19 vaccine. Both conserved end residues are part of each CDR3. The D gene is left open where the match is weak. Part of the rows lack a size; the others show once, few, many or a class for expanded clones.

v_gene: TRBV6-1
abundance: -
d_gene: -
j_gene: TRBJ1-1
CDR3nt: TGTGCCAGCAGTGAAGCAAGGGGCTACACTGAAGCTTTCTTT
CDR3aa: CASSEARGYTEAFF

v_gene: TRBV6-2/TRBV6-3
abundance: -
d_gene: -
j_gene: TRBJ2-7
CDR3nt: TGTGCCAGCAGTCCAGGGTATCCCTACGAGCAGTACTTC
CDR3aa: CASSPGYPYEQYF

v_gene: TRBV28
abundance: -
d_gene: -
j_gene: TRBJ1-2
CDR3nt: TGTGCCAGCAGTTTATGGGCCGTCGATGGCTACACCTTC
CDR3aa: CASSLWAVDGYTF

v_gene: TRBV10-3
abundance: -
d_gene: TRBD1
j_gene: TRBJ1-6
CDR3nt: TGTGCCACCCGAAGCGACAGGGGGCTTCTGTTGGGCTCACCCCTCCACTTT
CDR3aa: CATRSDRGLLLGSPLHF

v_gene: TRBV11-1
abundance: -
d_gene: TRBD2
j_gene: TRBJ2-1
CDR3nt: TGTGCCAGCAGCTTAGGCCTAGCGGAAGACAATGAGCAGTTCTTC
CDR3aa: CASSLGLAEDNEQFF

v_gene: TRBV15
abundance: -
d_gene: -
j_gene: TRBJ2-7
CDR3nt: TGTGCCACCAGCAGAGATCCCCGTGGACGGTCCTACGAGCAGTACTTC
CDR3aa: CATSRDPRGRSYEQYF

v_gene: TRBV6-2/TRBV6-3
abundance: -
d_gene: -
j_gene: TRBJ2-7
CDR3nt: TGTGCCAGCAGTTACGAGGCGGGATCCACCTACGAGCAGTACTTC
CDR3aa: CASSYEAGSTYEQYF

v_gene: TRBV27
abundance: few
d_gene: TRBD2
j_gene: TRBJ2-7
CDR3nt: TGTGCCAGCAGTAGAAGGGCCGGGACTAGCGCTTCCTACGAGCAGTACTTC
CDR3aa: CASSRRAGTSASYEQYF

v_gene: TRBV19
abundance: -
d_gene: -
j_gene: TRBJ1-1
CDR3nt: TGTGCCAGTAGTAGGGGGCAGCTTAACACTGAAGCTTTCTTT
CDR3aa: CASSRGQLNTEAFF

v_gene: TRBV9
abundance: -
d_gene: -
j_gene: TRBJ1-2
CDR3nt: TGTGCCAGCAGCCCCGGGACACGGAGTGGCTACACCTTC
CDR3aa: CASSPGTRSGYTF

v_gene: TRBV4-1
abundance: -
d_gene: -
j_gene: TRBJ1-6
CDR3nt: TGCGCCAGCTCCGAGACAGGATTGGATTCACCCCTCCACTTT
CDR3aa: CASSETGLDSPLHF

v_gene: TRBV9
abundance: -
d_gene: -
j_gene: TRBJ1-2
CDR3nt: TGTGCCAGTGGCACCTCAGGCGAGTGGGGCTACACCTTC
CDR3aa: CASGTSGEWGYTF

v_gene: TRBV5-1
abundance: few
d_gene: -
j_gene: TRBJ1-6
CDR3nt: TGCGCCAGCAGCTTGTCGGTCGGCAGTAATTCACCCCTCCACTTT
CDR3aa: CASSLSVGSNSPLHF

v_gene: TRBV7-2
abundance: -
d_gene: TRBD2
j_gene: TRBJ2-3
CDR3nt: TGTGCCAGCAGCTTGACTAGCGGGACCACAGATACGCAGTATTTT
CDR3aa: CASSLTSGTTDTQYF

v_gene: TRBV27
abundance: -
d_gene: -
j_gene: TRBJ2-1
CDR3nt: TGTGCCAGCAGTTTCGGGTCCGCGACCCCCGTCAATGAGCAGTTCTTC
CDR3aa: CASSFGSATPVNEQFF

v_gene: TRBV7-9
abundance: -
d_gene: TRBD1
j_gene: TRBJ2-7
CDR3nt: TGTGCCAGCAGCTCTCAAAGGGACAGGGGCTACGAGCAGTACTTC
CDR3aa: CASSSQRDRGYEQYF

v_gene: TRBV7-6
abundance: -
d_gene: -
j_gene: TRBJ2-7
CDR3nt: TGTGCCAGCAGCCTAAAATCGGACGCCAATGCCTACGAGCAGTACTTC
CDR3aa: CASSLKSDANAYEQYF

v_gene: TRBV6-4
abundance: -
d_gene: -
j_gene: TRBJ2-1
CDR3nt: TGTGCCAGCAGTGACGATGGGAGAGGTTACAATGAGCAGTTCTTC
CDR3aa: CASSDDGRGYNEQFF

v_gene: TRBV28
abundance: -
d_gene: -
j_gene: TRBJ1-5
CDR3nt: TGTGCCAGCAGTTTACAGCCCCAGCATTTT
CDR3aa: CASSLQPQHF

v_gene: TRBV7-9
abundance: -
d_gene: -
j_gene: TRBJ1-1
CDR3nt: TGTGCCAGCAGCTTAGGGCCAGACCTTGAAGCTTTCTTT
CDR3aa: CASSLGPDLEAFF

v_gene: TRBV28
abundance: -
d_gene: TRBD1
j_gene: TRBJ1-5
CDR3nt: TGTGCCAGCAGGCCGGGACAGGGGGCTCGTCAGCCCCAGCATTTT
CDR3aa: CASRPGQGARQPQHF

v_gene: TRBV7-9
abundance: -
d_gene: TRBD1
j_gene: TRBJ2-2
CDR3nt: TGTGCCAGCAGCCAGGGGACAGGGAAGACCGGGGAGCTGTTTTTT
CDR3aa: CASSQGTGKTGELFF

v_gene: TRBV7-8
abundance: -
d_gene: -
j_gene: TRBJ1-5
CDR3nt: TGTGCCAGCAGCATCGAAGGGGTTGGCAATCAGCCCCAGCATTTT
CDR3aa: CASSIEGVGNQPQHF

v_gene: TRBV6-1
abundance: -
d_gene: -
j_gene: TRBJ2-7
CDR3nt: TGTGCCAGCAGTGAATTGAGGGAGCAGTACTTC
CDR3aa: CASSELREQYF

v_gene: TRBV6-5
abundance: -
d_gene: -
j_gene: TRBJ1-6
CDR3nt: TGTGCCAGCAGTTACTCGGGCCAGGGCAGGGTTTCACCCCTCCACTTT
CDR3aa: CASSYSGQGRVSPLHF

v_gene: TRBV28
abundance: once
d_gene: -
j_gene: TRBJ1-2
CDR3nt: TGTGCCAGCAGTTTATCGGCGGGGGGCAGAGGCTACACCTTC
CDR3aa: CASSLSAGGRGYTF

v_gene: TRBV2
abundance: -
d_gene: TRBD1
j_gene: TRBJ1-6
CDR3nt: TGTGCCAGCAGACCCCCGACAGGGTCTCGACCCCTCCACTTT
CDR3aa: CASRPPTGSRPLHF

v_gene: TRBV6-4
abundance: -
d_gene: -
j_gene: TRBJ1-1
CDR3nt: TGTGCCAGCAGGGCACGCGGGGGGAGAACTGAAGCTTTCTTT
CDR3aa: CASRARGGRTEAFF

v_gene: TRBV7-2
abundance: few
d_gene: -
j_gene: TRBJ2-1
CDR3nt: TGTGCCAGCAGCTTAGATGGGGCAGGGAGGTGGGATGAGCAGTTCTTC
CDR3aa: CASSLDGAGRWDEQFF

v_gene: TRBV6-2/TRBV6-3
abundance: few
d_gene: TRBD2
j_gene: TRBJ2-7
CDR3nt: TGTGCCAGCAGTTCCCCAACGGCCCTAGCGGTCTCCTACGAGCAGTACTTC
CDR3aa: CASSSPTALAVSYEQYF

v_gene: TRBV4-1
abundance: -
d_gene: -
j_gene: TRBJ1-5
CDR3nt: TGCGCCAGCAGCAAAACCGGGGGTCAGCCCCAGCATTTT
CDR3aa: CASSKTGGQPQHF

v_gene: TRBV19
abundance: once
d_gene: -
j_gene: TRBJ1-6
CDR3nt: TGTGCCAGTAGTATTGGTCACGATTCACCCCTCCACTTT
CDR3aa: CASSIGHDSPLHF

v_gene: TRBV14
abundance: once
d_gene: -
j_gene: TRBJ1-6
CDR3nt: TGTGCCAGCAGCCAAATACAGGGCTCCTATAATTCACCCCTCCACTTT
CDR3aa: CASSQIQGSYNSPLHF

v_gene: TRBV3-1/TRBV3-2
abundance: -
d_gene: TRBD2
j_gene: TRBJ2-5
CDR3nt: TGTGCCAGCAGGACTAGCGGGGGGGCCCGGTGGGAGACCCAGTACTTC
CDR3aa: CASRTSGGARWETQYF

v_gene: TRBV6-2/TRBV6-3
abundance: -
d_gene: -
j_gene: TRBJ1-6
CDR3nt: TGTGCCAGCAGTGATGTTGGCTCTTATTCACCCCTCCACTTT
CDR3aa: CASSDVGSYSPLHF

v_gene: TRBV27
abundance: -
d_gene: TRBD1
j_gene: TRBJ1-1
CDR3nt: TGTGCCAGCAGGTACAGGGGGAACACTGAAGCTTTCTTT
CDR3aa: CASRYRGNTEAFF

v_gene: TRBV7-8
abundance: -
d_gene: -
j_gene: TRBJ1-5
CDR3nt: TGTGCCAGCAGCTTATACCGGACACAAAATCAGCCCCAGCATTTT
CDR3aa: CASSLYRTQNQPQHF

v_gene: TRBV29-1
abundance: -
d_gene: -
j_gene: TRBJ2-1
CDR3nt: TGCAGCGTTGAGGGGGGCAGACGGGGCTCCTACAATGAGCAGTTCTTC
CDR3aa: CSVEGGRRGSYNEQFF

v_gene: TRBV6-5
abundance: -
d_gene: -
j_gene: TRBJ2-3
CDR3nt: TGTGCCAGCTATCAGGGGAGCACAGATACGCAGTATTTT
CDR3aa: CASYQGSTDTQYF

v_gene: TRBV14
abundance: -
d_gene: TRBD1
j_gene: TRBJ2-1
CDR3nt: TGTGCCAGCAGCCAAGTGGCATCGTGGGGACAGGGGAGTTCCTACAATGAGCAGTTCTTC
CDR3aa: CASSQVASWGQGSSYNEQFF

v_gene: TRBV2
abundance: -
d_gene: TRBD1
j_gene: TRBJ2-1
CDR3nt: TGTGCCAGCAGAGTAGGACAGGGGGCTAATGAGCAGTTCTTC
CDR3aa: CASRVGQGANEQFF

v_gene: TRBV6-2/TRBV6-3
abundance: -
d_gene: -
j_gene: TRBJ2-5
CDR3nt: TGTGCCAGCAGTTACTCGGCGCAGGAGACCCAGTACTTC
CDR3aa: CASSYSAQETQYF

v_gene: TRBV15
abundance: once
d_gene: TRBD1
j_gene: TRBJ1-2
CDR3nt: TGTGCCACCAGCAGGGACAGGGGGATAACTGGCTACACCTTC
CDR3aa: CATSRDRGITGYTF

v_gene: TRBV19
abundance: -
d_gene: TRBD2
j_gene: TRBJ2-1
CDR3nt: TGTGCCAGTAGTAGGACTAGACCCGGTTCGGAGCAGTTCTTC
CDR3aa: CASSRTRPGSEQFF

v_gene: TRBV2
abundance: -
d_gene: -
j_gene: TRBJ1-1
CDR3nt: TGTGCCAGCAGTGGAGGTCCGGGAACGGGAGCTTTCTTT
CDR3aa: CASSGGPGTGAFF

v_gene: TRBV25-1
abundance: -
d_gene: TRBD1
j_gene: TRBJ2-5
CDR3nt: TGTGCCAGCAGTGATCCCCTGACAGGGGGCAAAGAGACCCAGTACTTC
CDR3aa: CASSDPLTGGKETQYF

v_gene: TRBV6-5
abundance: -
d_gene: -
j_gene: TRBJ1-2
CDR3nt: TGTGCCAGCAGTTACGTTAGAGGGGGGAACTATGGCTACACCTTC
CDR3aa: CASSYVRGGNYGYTF

v_gene: TRBV19
abundance: -
d_gene: -
j_gene: TRBJ2-2
CDR3nt: TGTGCCAGTAGATACACAACACGACAGATCAACACCGGGGAGCTGTTTTTT
CDR3aa: CASRYTTRQINTGELFF